The clone carrying this T cell receptor (beta chain) was counted a few times. Data came from immunoSEQ multiplex PCR; TCRdb stores just in-frame clones and leaves some out. The sample lists under 150,000 clones, around 84% occurring once. In germline, CDR1 is GTSNPN, CDR2 SVGIG (reference sequence). V dropped 4 bases and J dropped 3; count of bases not matched to a gene: 4. The CDR3 sequence is 14 residues long. In terms of age and location, participants ranged from roughly 18 to 90 years and lived in about two dozen US areas. Self-reported history from a screening survey and questionnaire set each donor's cohort. This record comes from a study of blood T cell repertoires in COVID-19. Study context: Nucleic acid was either cDNA or gDNA, and it came from T cells, B-cell-depleted T cells, or PBMCs.

The V and J genes are TRBV30 and TRBJ2-3; 10 bases match TRBD1. This clonotype originated in a man between 40 and 49 years old with acute COVID-19. The sample was PBMCs or T cells enriched from blood (not recorded which). CDR3 protein: CAWIPGQGTDTQYF. The CDR3 region has the DNA TGTGCCTGGATCCCGGGACAGGGGACAGATACGCAGTATTTT.